This T cell receptor (beta chain) is drawn from a study of early T cells in non-severe SARS-CoV-2 infection. Across the whole study: Sequencing targeted bulk RNA from unsorted whole blood, leaving chains unpaired. Regarding the study as a whole: Matching with VDJdb favored anti-spike CD8 responses (missing private and CD4 specificities).

This CDR3 contains 15 residues. From germline, CDR1 is SGDLS and CDR2 YYNGEE. V was clipped by 4 bases and J by 4 bases; unmatched bases: 11. Attached unique molecular identifiers marked individual cDNA molecules. TCRdb processed the 5' RACE reads anew with MiXCR; each CDR3 protein has one entry. The table shows some 77,000 distinct CDR3 sequences, with around 17% occurring only once. This clonotype has more than one count but fewer than ten. The target antigen is unknown. The J gene is TRBJ2-7, the V gene TRBV9, with 7 bases aligning to TRBD2. Material: whole blood. This TCR came from an adult who was a healthcare worker with PCR-confirmed SARS-CoV-2 infection or an uninfected control (not recorded which). The CDR3 nucleotides are TGTGCCAGCAGCCCGCTAGCGGTTTCCCTTTACGAGCAGTACTTC. This sequence encodes CASSPLAVSLYEQYF.